This T cell receptor beta chain was observed in a study of CD8 T cells in ankylosing spondylitis. Study-level findings and limits: Seemingly characteristic of ankylosing spondylitis blood was a TCR beta motif consisting of several highly homologous variants. Matched ankylosing spondylitis synovial fluid reportedly showed significant enrichment of disease-linked clones.

With respect to this clonotype: What it binds is not known.

V lost 4 bases to trimming and J lost 0 bases, with 16 bases between them. From germline, CDR1 is SGHTA and CDR2 FQGNSA. The CDR3 length is 16 residues. Using quantitative 5'-RACE with molecular barcodes, the authors made TCR beta libraries. TCRdb reprocessed the 5' RACE reads with MiXCR, giving one entry per CDR3 protein. The sample carries some 340,000 distinct CDR3 sequences, 14% to 15% recorded once. Source material: blood, either unsorted or a sorted T cell fraction (not recorded which). The receptor was derived from a male donor with ankylosing spondylitis or in good health (not recorded which). The gene calls are TRBV7-2 and TRBJ2-7; possibly TRBD1 for D (6 bases). CDR3 region: CASSSWTVSRSYEQYF. The CDR3 nucleotides read TGTGCCAGCAGCTCCTGGACAGTGTCTCGCTCCTACGAGCAGTACTTC.